These 5 T cell receptor beta chains originate from one sample sequenced in a study of T cell responses to AZD1222 COVID-19 vaccine. Libraries were prepared by immunoSEQ multiplex PCR; TCRdb keeps only in-frame clonotypes and omits some of them. The repertoire holds some 150,000 clones, with about 90% as singletons. The source was peripheral blood, collected 28 days after the second AZD1222 dose. The receptors stem from an adult who received the AZD1222 COVID-19 vaccine.

CDR3 in amino acids: CASSYSENEQYF. The CDR3 DNA reads as TGTGCCAGCAGTTACTCGGAAAACGAGCAGTACTTC. The J gene is TRBJ2-7, the V gene TRBV6-2 or TRBV6-3; D gene ambiguous. The V end lost 0 bases, the J end lost 5 bases, and 5 bases lay between the germline ends. Germline CDR1 is MNHEY and CDR2 is SVGEGT. The CDR3 covers 12 residues.

This clone was observed a few times. The chain recombines TRBV6-5 with TRBJ2-1; possibly TRBD1 for D (6 bases). Trimming cost V 6 bases and J 5 bases, with 8 bases left between them. Germline CDR1 reads MNHEY; CDR2 reads SVGAGI. This CDR3 region has 12 residues. The CDR3 region has the DNA TGTGCCAGCAGGGACAGAAACAATGAGCAGTTCTTC. Translating gives CASRDRNNEQFF.

The chain carries TRBV28 and TRBJ2-7, with D hard to call. Trimming took off 3 bases at V and 5 bases at J, with 14 bases between the two ends. From germline, CDR1 is MDHEN and CDR2 SYDVKM. CDR3 length: 14 residues. This chain's CDR3 is CASSLSVGTNEQYF. CDR3 nucleotides: TGTGCCAGCAGTTTGTCTGTGGGTACCAACGAGCAGTACTTC. Based on the CDR3 plus reference TRBV28 and TRBJ2-7, the full variable domain is DVKVTQSSRYLVKRTGEKVFLECVQDMDHENMFWYRQDPGLGLRLIYFSYDVKMKEKGDIPEGYSVSREKKERFSLILESASTNQTSMYLCASSLSVGTNEQYFGPGTRLTVT.

The V gene is TRBV28, the J gene TRBJ1-4; D gene ambiguous. CDR1 and CDR2 (germline): MDHEN, SYDVKM. The V end was cut by 3 bases, the J end by 4 bases, with 9 bases between. This CDR3 is built from 14 residues. In nucleotides, the CDR3 is TGTGCCAGCAGTTTGACAATCTTTAATGAAAAACTGTTTTTT. It is translated as CASSLTIFNEKLFF.

The chain combines TRBV6-5 with TRBJ1-1; a possible D gene is TRBD1 (5 bases). Germline CDR1 reads MNHEY; CDR2 reads SVGAGI. This CDR3 spans 14 amino acids. Trimming cost V 6 bases and J 1 base, with 12 bases left between them. In nucleotides, the CDR3 is TGTGCCAGCAGGAGAGGGGATAAGAACACTGAAGCTTTCTTT. Translation gives CASRRGDKNTEAFF.